This T cell receptor (beta chain) was recorded in a study of immune evolution from preneoplasia to lung adenocarcinoma. Histologic diagnosis was independently verified by two lung pathologists. Using immunoSEQ multiplex PCR, the repertoire was profiled, and TCRdb retains in-frame clones only, with some absent. Among some 3,500 clones listed, approximately 80% were seen once. Concerning this clone itself: No antigen is known for it.

V was trimmed by 0 bases and J by 1 base, leaving 7 bases between them. The CDR3 has 15 amino acids. Germline values: CDR1 KGHSH, CDR2 LQKENI. Study outcomes and limitations: Clonality was highest in normal lung, lower in later-stage lesions apparently.

The sequence was obtained from a person between 70 and 80 years old with lung adenocarcinoma. The chain combines TRBV18 with TRBJ2-1, with D possibly matching TRBD2 (6 bases). Material: FFPE lung adenocarcinoma in situ tissue. CDR3 DNA: TGTGCCAGCTCACCACCGAGCGGGTCCTACAATGAGCAGTTCTTC. Its protein product is CASSPPSGSYNEQFF.